A selection of T cell receptor beta chains follows, all from one sample in a study of blood T cell repertoires in COVID-19. Method: immunoSEQ multiplex PCR; TCRdb's copy keeps in-frame clones and lacks some. The data hold fewer than 250,000 clones, with about 80% observed a single time. What was sequenced was peripheral blood. Receptors originate from a woman between 40 and 55 years old with active or convalescent COVID-19. The CDR3 runs from the conserved cysteine through the conserved F or W. Fields, in order: D gene, J gene, V gene, clone size, CDR3 DNA, CDR3 protein. A D gene is named only where the DNA matches it firmly. The size of a clone is reported for some rows only, either as once, few or many, or as a class for expanded clones.

d_gene: -
j_gene: TRBJ1-4
v_gene: TRBV4-1
abundance: -
CDR3nt: TGCGCCAGCAGCCCAGGACAGAACGAAAAACTGTTTTTT
CDR3aa: CASSPGQNEKLFF

d_gene: -
j_gene: TRBJ2-7
v_gene: TRBV29-1
abundance: -
CDR3nt: TGCAGCGTTGAATTTGAGGGTTCCTACGAGCAGTACTTC
CDR3aa: CSVEFEGSYEQYF

d_gene: TRBD1
j_gene: TRBJ2-2
v_gene: TRBV9
abundance: -
CDR3nt: TGTGCCAGCAGCATGTTACAGGGGGCCGGGGAGCTGTTTTTT
CDR3aa: CASSMLQGAGELFF

d_gene: -
j_gene: TRBJ1-2
v_gene: TRBV28
abundance: -
CDR3nt: TGTGCCAGCAGGGTAGGGGGAATTGAAGCTAACTATGGCTACACCTTC
CDR3aa: CASRVGGIEANYGYTF

d_gene: -
j_gene: TRBJ2-3
v_gene: TRBV7-9
abundance: -
CDR3nt: TGTGCCAGCAGCCCCTCTCTAGCATCTAGCACAGATACGCAGTATTTT
CDR3aa: CASSPSLASSTDTQYF

d_gene: -
j_gene: TRBJ2-2
v_gene: TRBV9
abundance: -
CDR3nt: TGTGCCAGCAGCGCCTACACCGGGGAGCTGTTTTTT
CDR3aa: CASSAYTGELFF

d_gene: TRBD1
j_gene: TRBJ1-1
v_gene: TRBV12-5
abundance: few
CDR3nt: TGTGCTAGTGGTTTGGTGCCTAGGACAGGGATAAGACTAACTGAAGCTTTCTTT
CDR3aa: CASGLVPRTGIRLTEAFF

d_gene: -
j_gene: TRBJ1-4
v_gene: TRBV6-1
abundance: -
CDR3nt: TGTGCCAGCAGTGAATCCAGGGACAAAAAACTGTTTTTT
CDR3aa: CASSESRDKKLFF

d_gene: TRBD1
j_gene: TRBJ1-1
v_gene: TRBV10-3
abundance: -
CDR3nt: TGTGCCATCAGTGAGGAACAGGGGAAGGCAGCTTTCTTT
CDR3aa: CAISEEQGKAAFF

d_gene: -
j_gene: TRBJ2-7
v_gene: TRBV24-1
abundance: -
CDR3nt: TGTGCCACCGAGAGGTTCTACGAGCAGTACTTC
CDR3aa: CATERFYEQYF

d_gene: TRBD1
j_gene: TRBJ2-5
v_gene: TRBV7-7
abundance: -
CDR3nt: TGTGCTAGCAGTAGAGAGACAGGGGCCAACCAAGAGACCCAGTACTTC
CDR3aa: CASSRETGANQETQYF

d_gene: -
j_gene: TRBJ2-1
v_gene: TRBV24-1
abundance: -
CDR3nt: TGTGCCACCAGTGATTTGTCACGACGCGGGGATGAGCAGTTCTTC
CDR3aa: CATSDLSRRGDEQFF

d_gene: -
j_gene: TRBJ2-1
v_gene: TRBV14
abundance: -
CDR3nt: TGTGCCAGCAGCCAAGTCGGTAGCGGAATATACAATGAGCAGTTCTTC
CDR3aa: CASSQVGSGIYNEQFF

d_gene: TRBD1
j_gene: TRBJ2-1
v_gene: TRBV6-6
abundance: -
CDR3nt: TGTGCCAGCGCTTTGGGACAGGGGATCAATGAGCAGTTCTTC
CDR3aa: CASALGQGINEQFF

d_gene: -
j_gene: TRBJ1-1
v_gene: TRBV2
abundance: -
CDR3nt: TGTGCCAGCAGGCCCGACAGTACCAACACTGAAGCTTTCTTT
CDR3aa: CASRPDSTNTEAFF

d_gene: TRBD1
j_gene: TRBJ1-3
v_gene: TRBV5-5
abundance: -
CDR3nt: TGTGCCAGCAGCTTGACGGGGACAGGGGCAACTGGTGGAAACACCATATATTTT
CDR3aa: CASSLTGTGATGGNTIYF

d_gene: TRBD2
j_gene: TRBJ2-7
v_gene: TRBV5-1
abundance: -
CDR3nt: TGCGCCAGCAGCTTGGGGAGCGGGGAGCACGAGCAGTACTTC
CDR3aa: CASSLGSGEHEQYF

d_gene: -
j_gene: TRBJ1-2
v_gene: TRBV9
abundance: -
CDR3nt: TGTGCCAGCAGCGCGCAGGGCCTGGGTGGCTACACCTTC
CDR3aa: CASSAQGLGGYTF

d_gene: TRBD1
j_gene: TRBJ1-2
v_gene: TRBV4-3
abundance: -
CDR3nt: TGCGCCAGCAGCCCACAGGGGGCGGGGTATGGCTACACCTTC
CDR3aa: CASSPQGAGYGYTF

d_gene: -
j_gene: TRBJ2-7
v_gene: TRBV28
abundance: -
CDR3nt: TGTGCCAGCAGTCCTTGGGACTCGGAAGACTACGAGCAGTACTTC
CDR3aa: CASSPWDSEDYEQYF

d_gene: TRBD2
j_gene: TRBJ2-1
v_gene: TRBV24-1
abundance: -
CDR3nt: TGTGCCACCAGTGAAGAACTAGCGGGGGGTTCAAGCTCCTACAATGAGCAGTTCTTC
CDR3aa: CATSEELAGGSSSYNEQFF

d_gene: -
j_gene: TRBJ2-2
v_gene: TRBV30
abundance: -
CDR3nt: TGTGCCTGGGCCAAGAACACCGGGGAGCTGTTTTTT
CDR3aa: CAWAKNTGELFF

d_gene: TRBD1
j_gene: TRBJ1-1
v_gene: TRBV7-2
abundance: few
CDR3nt: TGTGCCAGCAGCCCGCGGGACAGGGACGTGAGGGCTTTCTTT
CDR3aa: CASSPRDRDVRAFF

d_gene: -
j_gene: TRBJ2-5
v_gene: TRBV6-2/TRBV6-3
abundance: -
CDR3nt: TGTGCCAGCAGCAATACCGCTATACGAGAGACCCAGTACTTC
CDR3aa: CASSNTAIRETQYF

d_gene: TRBD2
j_gene: TRBJ2-7
v_gene: TRBV9
abundance: -
CDR3nt: TGTGCCAGCAGCCTTAGCGGGGGGGCCTACGAGCAGTACTTC
CDR3aa: CASSLSGGAYEQYF

d_gene: -
j_gene: TRBJ2-3
v_gene: TRBV5-1
abundance: -
CDR3nt: TGCGCCAGCAGCTTGGTGTCGGGGAGCACAGATACGCAGTATTTT
CDR3aa: CASSLVSGSTDTQYF

d_gene: TRBD1
j_gene: TRBJ1-6
v_gene: TRBV10-3
abundance: -
CDR3nt: TGTGCCATCAGGGGACAGGGGGTTCGGTCACCCCTCCACTTT
CDR3aa: CAIRGQGVRSPLHF

d_gene: -
j_gene: TRBJ1-5
v_gene: TRBV7-2
abundance: -
CDR3nt: TGTGCCAGCAGCTTAGTTGGGCAGAGCAATCAGCCCCAGCATTTT
CDR3aa: CASSLVGQSNQPQHF

d_gene: TRBD2
j_gene: TRBJ2-7
v_gene: TRBV30
abundance: -
CDR3nt: TGTGCCTGGAGTGTTGGACTAGCGGGAGGGCCCTCCTACGAGCAGTACTTC
CDR3aa: CAWSVGLAGGPSYEQYF

d_gene: -
j_gene: TRBJ1-5
v_gene: TRBV5-1
abundance: -
CDR3nt: TGCGCCAGCAGCGCGGGGACGGGCAATCAGCCCCAGCATTTT
CDR3aa: CASSAGTGNQPQHF

d_gene: TRBD2
j_gene: TRBJ2-5
v_gene: TRBV5-6
abundance: -
CDR3nt: TGTGCCAGCAGCTTGGTAATAGCGGGGGGTCAAGAGACCCAGTACTTC
CDR3aa: CASSLVIAGGQETQYF